Below, 5 T cell receptor beta chains from the same sample are listed, as sequenced in a study of patients and donors after allogeneic stem cell transplantation. TCRdb re-called the RT-PCR reads through MiXCR, storing one row per CDR3 protein. The data show around 240,000 distinct CDR3 sequences, less than 15% seen once. The sequenced sample consisted of blood, either unsorted or a sorted T cell fraction (not recorded which). These TCRs come from a human donor who was either an allogeneic HSCT recipient or a stem cell or donor lymphocyte infusion donor (not recorded which). It is not recorded whose cells these are; they may come from a transplant donor.

The chain combines TRBV7-8 with TRBJ2-5, with D unclear. The CDR3 length is 14 residues. V was trimmed by 2 bases and J by 1 base, leaving 8 bases between them. Germline assignment: CDR1 SGHVS and CDR2 FQNEAQ. The CDR3 loop is CASSLQETQETQYF. The DNA of the CDR3 is TGTGCCAGCAGCTTACAGGAGACCCAAGAGACCCAGTACTTC.

In this sample, this clonotype turned up once. This could be a read error, since a much larger clone is one nucleotide away. In DNA, the CDR3 is TGTGCCAGCAGTTACTCAGGTCAGGGTTATGGCTACACCTTC. This translates into CASSYSGQGYGYTF. This sequence joins TRBV6-5 and TRBJ1-2, with D perhaps matching TRBD1 (5 bases). The CDR3 has 14 residues. Germline V gives CDR1 MNHEY, CDR2 SVGAGI. The V and J ends lost 0 bases and 5 bases respectively, with 10 bases between them.

The chain recombines TRBV29-1 with TRBJ2-2; D is undetermined. Germline lookup yields CDR1 SQVTM and CDR2 ANQGSEA. Deletions cut 3 bases from V and 2 bases from J, with 7 bases between. This CDR3 contains 13 residues. CDR3 region: CSVEAVNTGELFF. DNA of the CDR3: TGCAGCGTTGAGGCAGTTAACACCGGGGAGCTGTTTTTT.

This clonotype was counted at least ten times. The chain has TRBV4-1 and TRBJ2-2; the match to TRBD2 covers 7 bases. Germline CDR1 and CDR2: MGHRA and YSYEKL. This CDR3 spans 17 amino acids. The junction had 12 bases not matched to a gene; V was cut back by 4 bases and J by 4 bases. The CDR3 DNA reads TGCGCCAGCAGCCTAAGCGGGATCGTCTCCCCCACCGGGGAGCTGTTTTTT. Amino acids: CASSLSGIVSPTGELFF.

The chain carries TRBV9 and TRBJ2-2, with 9 bases aligning to TRBD2. The length of the CDR3 is 14 residues. Trimming cost V 2 bases and J 7 bases; bases outside gene matches: 3. Looked up from germline, CDR1 is SGDLS and CDR2 is YYNGEE. CDR3 region: CASSVGLAIGELFF. DNA of the CDR3: TGTGCCAGCAGCGTGGGACTAGCTATCGGGGAGCTGTTTTTT.